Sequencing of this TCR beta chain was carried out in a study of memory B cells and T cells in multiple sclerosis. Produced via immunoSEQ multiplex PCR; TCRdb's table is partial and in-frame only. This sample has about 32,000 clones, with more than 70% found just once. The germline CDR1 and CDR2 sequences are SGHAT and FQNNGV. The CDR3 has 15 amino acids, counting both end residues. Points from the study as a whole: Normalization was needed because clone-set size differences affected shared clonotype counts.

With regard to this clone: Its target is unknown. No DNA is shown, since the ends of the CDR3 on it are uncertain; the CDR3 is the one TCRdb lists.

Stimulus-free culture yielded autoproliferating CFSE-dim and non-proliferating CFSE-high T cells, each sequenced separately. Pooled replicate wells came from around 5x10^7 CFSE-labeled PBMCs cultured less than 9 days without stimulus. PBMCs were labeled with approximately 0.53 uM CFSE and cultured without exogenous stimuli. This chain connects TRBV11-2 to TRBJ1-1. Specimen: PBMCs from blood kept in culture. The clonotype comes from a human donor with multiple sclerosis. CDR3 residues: CASSFGPGANTEAFF.